A selection of T cell receptor beta chains follows, all from one sample in a study of shared clonotypes between healthy human individuals. Assay used: immunoSEQ multiplex PCR; TCRdb lists only in-frame clones, some missing. The sample yields approximately 1.4 million clones, 95% to 99% seen once. Sequencing used naive CD4+ T cells sorted from blood. The receptors were gathered from a man aged 25-45 years in good health. CDR3s include the opening cysteine and the closing phenylalanine or tryptophan. A D gene is named only where the DNA matches it firmly. Only part of the rows carry a size: once, few, many, or a class if the clone is expanded.

d_gene,v_gene,j_gene,abundance,CDR3nt,CDR3aa
TRBD1,TRBV7-9,TRBJ2-7,-,TGTGCCAGCAGCCCGACGAGACAGGGGTCGGTCGAGCAGTACTTC,CASSPTRQGSVEQYF
-,TRBV5-1,TRBJ2-3,-,TGCGCCAGCAGCCCTGGGACGGGTTCGACAGATACGCAGTATTTT,CASSPGTGSTDTQYF
-,TRBV28,TRBJ2-7,-,TGTGCCAGCAACTTCCGCGGAGGGGCGATTAATTCCTACGAGCAGTACTTC,CASNFRGGAINSYEQYF
-,TRBV10-3,TRBJ2-5,-,TGTGCCATCGGGGTTGTCAGCTCCGGAGAGACCCAGTACTTC,CAIGVVSSGETQYF
-,TRBV7-8,TRBJ2-1,-,TGTGCCAGCAGCTTAAGGATGGCGGGATCGGACAATGAGCAGTTCTTC,CASSLRMAGSDNEQFF
TRBD2,TRBV5-4,TRBJ2-5,-,TGTGCCAGCAGCTTGGGGGGGGGACTAGCGGGAGCCCAGACCCAGTACTTC,CASSLGGGLAGAQTQYF
TRBD2,TRBV30,TRBJ2-7,-,TGTGCCTGGAGTGTATTCGCGGGAGGTGGCTCCTACGAGCAGTACTTC,CAWSVFAGGGSYEQYF
-,TRBV5-6,TRBJ2-5,-,TGTGCCAGCAGCTTGCTTACAGGCCCGTTGGAGACCCAGTACTTC,CASSLLTGPLETQYF
TRBD2,TRBV18,TRBJ2-7,-,TGTGCCAGCTCACCACTAGCGGGAGGCCAGAGGGGCGAGCAGTACTTC,CASSPLAGGQRGEQYF
-,TRBV4-3,TRBJ2-3,-,TGCGCCAGCAGCCAATCAAAATCCAATACGCAGTATTTT,CASSQSKSNTQYF
TRBD1,TRBV5-4,TRBJ1-1,-,TGTGCCAGCAGCCGAGTTGACAGGGGAAAAGAAGCTTTCTTT,CASSRVDRGKEAFF
TRBD2,TRBV2,TRBJ2-7,-,TGTGCCAGCAGTAGACTAGCGGGAGGGGGGAATTTCGAGCAGTACTTC,CASSRLAGGGNFEQYF
-,TRBV18,TRBJ1-1,-,TGTGCCAGCTCACCACAGGGGAATACTGAAGCTTTCTTT,CASSPQGNTEAFF
TRBD1,TRBV2,TRBJ2-7,-,TGTGCCAGCAGAGGCAGGACAGGGCTCACCTACGAGCAGTACTTC,CASRGRTGLTYEQYF
TRBD1,TRBV6-1,TRBJ2-7,-,TGTGCCAGCAGTGGGACAGGGGATTTCGAGCAGTACTTC,CASSGTGDFEQYF
TRBD2,TRBV18,TRBJ2-1,-,TGTGCCAGCTCACCACCGGTAGCGGGACCCCCCTTGGGTGAGCAGTTCTTC,CASSPPVAGPPLGEQFF
-,TRBV7-9,TRBJ2-7,-,TGTGCCAGCAGCCTACTGCTCTACGAGCAGTACTTC,CASSLLLYEQYF
-,TRBV13,TRBJ2-1,-,TGTGCCAGCAGCTCCAGGATTGGCGTGAGGGTTAAGTACAATGAGCAGTTCTTC,CASSSRIGVRVKYNEQFF
TRBD1,TRBV28,TRBJ1-5,-,TGTGCCAGCAGTTTGAATCCGGGACAGGGAAAGGGGGATCAGCCCCAGCATTTT,CASSLNPGQGKGDQPQHF
TRBD2,TRBV7-8,TRBJ2-7,-,TGTGCCAGCAGCCGGAGACTAGCGGCCTCCTACGAGCAGTACTTC,CASSRRLAASYEQYF
TRBD1,TRBV19,TRBJ1-5,-,TGTGCCAGTAGTACAGGGACAGTTCGTCAGCCCCAGCATTTT,CASSTGTVRQPQHF
-,TRBV2,TRBJ2-7,-,TGTGCCAGCAACGGGGCCTTGGGTACGCGGGAGCAGTACTTC,CASNGALGTREQYF
-,TRBV7-2,TRBJ1-1,once,TGTGCCAGCAGCCCTAAGGGGGGTCGCCACACTGAAGCTTTCTTT,CASSPKGGRHTEAFF
TRBD1,TRBV28,TRBJ2-4,-,TGTGCCAGCAGTGCGACAGGGGAAGCCAAAAACATTCAGTACTTC,CASSATGEAKNIQYF
-,TRBV27,TRBJ1-5,-,TGTGCCAGCAGTACCGGGGCGAGTGGCAATCAGCCCCAGCATTTT,CASSTGASGNQPQHF
-,TRBV19,TRBJ2-7,-,TGTGCCAGTAGTATACGGGCCGGGACCGAGCAGTACTTC,CASSIRAGTEQYF
TRBD2,TRBV7-9,TRBJ2-7,-,TGTGCCATCGAGCGGGAGGGCCGGTACGAGCAGTACTTC,CAIEREGRYEQYF
TRBD2,TRBV4-3,TRBJ2-2,-,TGCGCCAGCAGCCAAGATGCTCCCGGACTAGCTCGTACCGGGGAGCTGTTTTTT,CASSQDAPGLARTGELFF
-,TRBV7-9,TRBJ2-1,-,TGTGCCAGCAGCTTAGTAAGCTCAGTTCATGAGCAGTTCTTC,CASSLVSSVHEQFF
-,TRBV6-5,TRBJ1-2,once,TGTGCCAGCAGCACCCCGCTCAGGGGTGTCTATGGCTACACCTTC,CASSTPLRGVYGYTF
-,TRBV5-1,TRBJ2-5,-,TGCGCCAGCAGCTCACCTAGTACTGAGACCCAGTACTTC,CASSSPSTETQYF
TRBD1,TRBV6-6,TRBJ2-7,-,TGTGCCAGCACCAGCTCAGGGGGCCGGCACGAGCAGTACTTC,CASTSSGGRHEQYF
TRBD2,TRBV5-4,TRBJ2-1,-,TGTGCCAGCAGCTTGGCGGGACTAGCGGGAAATTGGTTCTTC,CASSLAGLAGNWFF
TRBD2,TRBV5-1,TRBJ2-1,-,TGCGCCAGCAGCTCACGGACTAGCGGGGCCTACAATGAGCAGTTCTTC,CASSSRTSGAYNEQFF
TRBD1,TRBV15,TRBJ1-1,-,TGTGCCACCAGCAGACCCCTCGGGACAGGGAACACTGAAGCTTTCTTT,CATSRPLGTGNTEAFF
-,TRBV7-9,TRBJ2-2,-,TGTGCCAGCAGCTTAAGGGGTTCGGGACGGACGAACACCGGGGAGCTGTTTTTT,CASSLRGSGRTNTGELFF
-,TRBV7-2,TRBJ1-1,once,TGTGCCAGCAGCACCGGGGGCCACAACACTGAAGCTTTCTTT,CASSTGGHNTEAFF
TRBD2,TRBV4-3,TRBJ2-7,-,TGCGCCAGCAGCCAACATCCCTTAGCGGGAGAGGGCGAGCAGTACTTC,CASSQHPLAGEGEQYF
-,TRBV2,TRBJ1-2,-,TGTGCCAGCAGTGAAGCCTCCTATGGCTACACCTTC,CASSEASYGYTF
TRBD1,TRBV18,TRBJ2-7,-,TGTGCCAGCTCACCACAGGGGGCGACCGAGCAGTACTTC,CASSPQGATEQYF
-,TRBV7-6,TRBJ2-5,-,TGTGCCAGCAGCCGGAACCCTGGGGGGGAGACCCAGTACTTC,CASSRNPGGETQYF
-,TRBV10-3,TRBJ2-5,-,TGTGCCATCTCGTCTTCGGTGGGGGGAAGGGAGACCCAGTACTTC,CAISSSVGGRETQYF
-,TRBV9,TRBJ2-3,-,TGTGCCAGCAGCGTAGCGGGGCGGACAGATACGCAGTATTTT,CASSVAGRTDTQYF
TRBD1,TRBV11-2,TRBJ1-2,-,TGTGCCAGCAGCTTAGATAATTGGGACAGGGGGGCTGGCTACACCTTC,CASSLDNWDRGAGYTF
-,TRBV6-5,TRBJ1-1,-,TGTGCCAGCACCAAAGCCGGACCGGGGACTGAAGCTTTCTTT,CASTKAGPGTEAFF